This passage covers 18 T cell receptor beta chains from one sample sequenced in a study of cytomegalovirus exposure and HLA in healthy donors. The PCR ran on 60 Vbeta and 13 Jbeta primers. Measured with immunoSEQ multiplex PCR; TCRdb has only the in-frame clones, and not every one. The table lists approximately 110,000 clones, approximately 14% of them singletons. The specimen sequenced was PBMCs. The receptor source for this set is a female donor in good health and CMV-seronegative.

This clone appeared a few times. J is TRBJ2-6 and V is TRBV11-2; no definite D call. Germline V lookup: CDR1 SGHAT, CDR2 FQNNGV. The CDR3 is 13 residues long. Deletions cut 7 bases from V and 5 bases from J, with 9 bases between. CDR3 nucleotide sequence: TGTGCCAGCAATGCGATTAGGGCCAACGTCCTGACTTTC. Encoded protein: CASNAIRANVLTF. Complete variable domain (other parts from reference TRBV11-2 and TRBJ2-6): EAGVAQSPRYKIIEKRQSVAFWCNPISGHATLYWYQQILGQGPKLLIQFQNNGVVDDSQLPKDRFSAERLKGVDSTLKIQPAKLEDSAVYLCASNAIRANVLTFGAGSRLTVL.

This clone has more than one count but fewer than ten. This rearrangement joins TRBV7-3 to TRBJ2-1; 7 nucleotides align to TRBD2. The CDR3 has 11 residues. Germline CDR1 and CDR2: SGHTA and FQGTGA. V lost 2 bases to trimming and J lost 13 bases; unmatched junction nucleotides: 2. As DNA, the CDR3 is TGTGCCAGCAGCTTAGGGAGGGTACAGTTCTTC. Encoded protein: CASSLGRVQFF.

This clone has more than one count but fewer than ten. This chain links TRBV19 with TRBJ1-4; D is unresolved. Trimming cost V 6 bases and J 3 bases, with 8 bases left between them. Germline V lookup: CDR1 LNHDA, CDR2 SQIVND (reference sequence). This CDR3 is built from 13 residues. In DNA form, the CDR3 reads TGTGCCAGTAGCGGGATACCTAATGAAAAACTGTTTTTT. It yields the protein CASSGIPNEKLFF.

This clone was counted only a few times. The V and J genes are TRBV6-5 and TRBJ1-2; D may be TRBD1 (6 bases). There are 16 residues in the CDR3. Trimming removed 0 bases from V and 0 bases from J, with 11 bases in between. Per germline, CDR1 MNHEY and CDR2 SVGAGI. CDR3 residues: CASSYSGTPSNYGYTF. CDR3 nucleotide sequence: TGTGCCAGCAGTTACTCAGGGACACCTTCTAACTATGGCTACACCTTC.

This clone was recorded a few times. CDR3 residues: CASSIWGPLMNTEAFF. The CDR3 coding sequence is TGTGCCAGTAGTATATGGGGGCCCTTAATGAACACTGAAGCTTTCTTT. The chain recombines TRBV19 with TRBJ1-1; possibly TRBD1 for D (6 bases). Germline CDR1 and CDR2: LNHDA and SQIVND (reference sequence). The CDR3 runs 16 residues. V was trimmed by 2 bases and J by 0 bases, leaving 13 bases between them. Full variable domain (remainder filled in from reference TRBV19 and TRBJ1-1): DGGITQSPKYLFRKEGQNVTLSCEQNLNHDAMYWYRQDPGQGLRLIYYSQIVNDFQKGDIAEGYSVSREKKESFPLTVTSAQKNPTAFYLCASSIWGPLMNTEAFFGQGTRLTVV.

The chain's CDR3 is CASSFREEGQPQHF. CDR3 nucleotide sequence: TGTGCCAGCAGTTTCAGGGAGGAGGGTCAGCCCCAGCATTTT. This chain joins TRBV6-5 and TRBJ1-5; weak D call: TRBD1 (5 bases). CDR3 size: 14 residues. Trimming removed 4 bases at V and 6 bases at J, with 13 bases between. Germline V gives CDR1 MNHEY, CDR2 SVGAGI.

This clone was detected a few times. The rearrangement joins TRBV6-6 to TRBJ1-4, with 7 bases identical to TRBD1. With V trimmed by 5 bases and J by 9 bases, 6 bases remained unmatched. Looked up from germline, CDR1 is MNHNY and CDR2 is SVGAGI (reference sequence). The CDR3 contains 13 residues. This CDR3 is CASSGWDSQKLFF. The CDR3 nucleotides read TGTGCCAGCAGTGGCTGGGACAGCCAAAAACTGTTTTTT.

The sample holds a few counts of this clone. The chain employs TRBV30 and TRBJ2-7; 9 bases match TRBD2. The CDR3 totals 14 residues. CDR1 and CDR2 from the germline V gene are GTSNPN and SVGIG (reference sequence). Trimming took 7 bases from V and 4 from J; bases not matched to a gene: 11. The CDR3 here is CASSGASGIYEQYF. The CDR3 region has the DNA TGTGCCTCCTCCGGGGCTAGCGGGATTTACGAGCAGTACTTC.

The V gene is TRBV4-3, the J gene TRBJ2-3, with 7 bases lining up with TRBD2. In germline, CDR1 is LGHNA, CDR2 YSLEER. CDR3 length equals 16 residues. With 0 bases clipped from V and 0 bases from J, the junction kept 3 bases outside the gene matches. The CDR3: CASSQDREGSTDTQYF. CDR3 sequence (DNA): TGCGCCAGCAGCCAAGATAGGGAGGGCAGCACAGATACGCAGTATTTT.

There are a few counts of this clone. The V call is TRBV10-3, the J call TRBJ1-5; D not certain. This CDR3 spans 13 amino acids. V lost 5 bases, J lost 0 bases, and 5 bases lay in between. Germline lookup yields CDR1 ENHRY and CDR2 SYGVKD. CDR3 loop: CAISLSSNQPQHF. The CDR3 DNA follows: TGTGCCATCAGTCTAAGTAGCAATCAGCCCCAGCATTTT.

The rearrangement uses TRBV4-2 and TRBJ2-3; a possible D gene is TRBD2 (5 bases). The V end was cut by 3 bases, the J end by 0 bases, with 7 bases between. Germline values: CDR1 LGHNA, CDR2 YNFKEQ. The CDR3 loop spans 14 amino acids. DNA for the CDR3: TGTGCCAGCAGCCATGGGAGAAGCACAGATACGCAGTATTTT. Amino acids: CASSHGRSTDTQYF.

This clone was counted only a few times. The CDR3 sequence: CASSEFSGGKDTQYF. CDR3 in DNA: TGTGCCAGCAGTGAATTCAGCGGGGGGAAAGATACGCAGTATTTT. The chain joins TRBV25-1 to TRBJ2-3; 9 bases match TRBD2. The CDR3 runs 15 residues. J was trimmed by 5 bases and V by 1 base; bases with no gene match: 4. Germline lookup yields CDR1 MGHDK and CDR2 SYGVNS.

The rearrangement joins TRBV5-1 to TRBJ2-3; possible D gene TRBD2, 6 bases. Trimming left V 3 bases short and J 4 bases short, with 18 bases between. Germline values: CDR1 SGHRS, CDR2 YFSETQ. CDR3 length equals 16 residues. CDR3 region: CASSYSGDPRSDTQYF. CDR3 sequence (DNA): TGCGCCAGCAGCTACTCGGGGGACCCCCGGTCAGATACGCAGTATTTT. Using reference TRBV5-1 and TRBJ2-3 for the parts outside the CDR3, the full variable domain is KAGVTQTPRYLIKTRGQQVTLSCSPISGHRSVSWYQQTPGQGLQFLFEYFSETQRNKGNFPGRFSGRQFSNSRSEMNVSTLELGDSALYLCASSYSGDPRSDTQYFGPGTRLTVL.

This clone turned up a few times. V is TRBV7-6 and J is TRBJ2-7, with 8 nucleotides matching TRBD2. V gave up 2 bases and J gave up 3 bases; unmatched junction bases: 3. Germline CDR1 reads SGHVS; CDR2 reads FNYEAQ. The CDR3 length is 14 residues. The CDR3 loop reads CASSLLAGGYEQYF. CDR3 DNA sequence: TGTGCCAGCAGCTTACTTGCGGGGGGCTACGAGCAGTACTTC.

The chain has TRBV7-9 and TRBJ2-3, with TRBD1 identical over 11 bases. The V gene end was trimmed by 0 bases and the J gene end by 4 bases; junction bases not matched to a gene: 6. CDR3 size: 17 residues. CDR1 and CDR2 (germline): SEHNR, FQNEAQ (reference sequence). CDR3 loop: CASSLAIGQGAADTQYF. In nucleotides, the CDR3 is TGTGCCAGCAGCTTAGCGATAGGACAGGGGGCCGCAGATACGCAGTATTTT.

This sequence joins TRBV5-4 and TRBJ1-1; D not resolved. CDR1 is SGHNT, CDR2 YYREEE, per germline (reference sequence). Trimming took off 2 bases at V and 0 bases at J, with 11 bases between the two ends. The CDR3 has 15 residues. The CDR3 sequence is CASSFATYMNTEAFF. DNA of the CDR3: TGTGCCAGCAGCTTCGCGACATACATGAACACTGAAGCTTTCTTT.

The rearrangement uses TRBV11-2 and TRBJ2-3; maybe TRBD1 (5 bases). The CDR3 runs 14 residues. Germline V gene lookup returns CDR1 SGHAT and CDR2 FQNNGV. V lost 1 base and J 6 bases, leaving 11 bases between the germline ends. Here the CDR3 reads CASSLGTKQDTQYF. The CDR3 DNA reads as TGTGCCAGCAGCTTAGGGACAAAGCAGGATACGCAGTATTTT.

This clone was seen only a few times. The V call is TRBV6-1, the J call TRBJ1-2; 9 bases line up with TRBD1. The CDR3 spans 14 residues. Germline assignment: CDR1 MNHNS and CDR2 SASEGT. V dropped 4 bases and J dropped 2; count of bases not matched to a gene: 2. In DNA, the CDR3 is TGTGCCAGCAGTGGCGGGACAGGGAACTATGGCTACACCTTC. This sequence encodes CASSGGTGNYGYTF.